These 21 T cell receptor beta chains came from one sample sequenced in a study of T cells in localized non-small cell lung cancer. Sequenced by immunoSEQ multiplex PCR; TCRdb stores in-frame clones only, minus some. Of tens of thousands of clones listed, around 83% are singletons. Source: peripheral blood, taken before any cancer treatment. Every receptor here comes from a female donor aged 60 or older with stage II squamous cell lung carcinoma.

The rearrangement uses TRBV5-6 and TRBJ1-6; D not resolved. This CDR3 contains 14 residues. V was pared by 3 bases and J by 7 bases, with 11 bases between. Germline lookup yields CDR1 SGHDT and CDR2 YYEEEE. In DNA, the CDR3 is TGTGCCAGCAGCTCCGGTTTAGGGAATTCACCCCTCCACTTT. Its translation: CASSSGLGNSPLHF.

A single count supports this clone. In DNA form, the CDR3 reads TGTGCCAGCAGTACGGGTGGCTCAGGGGGCGCTGGGGCCAACGTCCTGACTTTC. Its translation is CASSTGGSGGAGANVLTF. The V gene is TRBV5-6, the J gene TRBJ2-6; 8 bases match TRBD1. There are 18 residues in the CDR3. The ends lost 5 bases at V and 2 bases at J; junction bases unmatched: 12. CDR1 is SGHDT and CDR2 is YYEEEE in the germline V gene.

This CDR3 reads CASSLQGTSFKLNTEAFF. Written as DNA, the CDR3 is TGCGCCAGCAGCTTGCAGGGGACCTCCTTTAAGTTGAACACTGAAGCTTTCTTT. The chain recombines TRBV5-1 with TRBJ1-1; D is possibly TRBD1 (6 bases). CDR3 length: 18 residues. With 1 base removed from V and 0 bases from J, the gap between germline ends came to 19 bases. Germline V CDR1 and CDR2: SGHRS, YFSETQ.

The chain links TRBV5-1 to TRBJ1-1; perhaps TRBD1 as D (6 bases). Trimming removed 1 base from V and 5 bases from J, with 15 bases in between. The CDR3 spans 15 residues. Germline V lookup: CDR1 SGHRS, CDR2 YFSETQ. This CDR3 is CASSLNSGVGTEAFF. Written as DNA, the CDR3 is TGCGCCAGCAGCTTGAACTCAGGGGTAGGTACTGAAGCTTTCTTT.

J is TRBJ1-2 and V is TRBV27, with 7 nucleotides matching TRBD1. From germline, CDR1 is MNHEY and CDR2 SMNVEV (reference sequence). Trimming at V came to 1 base and at J to 4 bases, leaving 6 bases not matched to a gene. The CDR3 has 15 amino acids. For the CDR3, the DNA is TGTGCCAGCAGTTTATTCGGAGGGGGCGGCTATGGCTACACCTTC. It codes for CASSLFGGGGYGYTF.

CDR3 DNA sequence: TGTGCCAGCAGGTCCGGGGGCTACACCTTC. It is translated as CASRSGGYTF. This chain connects TRBV11-3 to TRBJ1-2; D is unclear. CDR1 SGHNT and CDR2 YENEEA come from the germline V gene. The CDR3 has 10 residues. Trimming shortened V by 6 bases and J by 8 bases, and 7 bases separated the two germline ends.

The rearrangement links TRBV19 to TRBJ1-2; tentative D call: TRBD1 (6 bases). There are 18 residues in the CDR3. The germline V gene has CDR1 LNHDA and CDR2 SQIVND (reference sequence). V gave up 8 bases and J gave up 1 base, with 26 bases separating them. The CDR3 region has the DNA TGTGCCAGTCGGGGAGGGGACAAAGGGCCCTGGAATAACTATGGCTACACCTTC. Its translation is CASRGGDKGPWNNYGYTF.

This clone turned up a few times. The V gene is TRBV5-8, the J gene TRBJ2-7; D might be TRBD1 (6 bases). Germline V lookup: CDR1 SGHTS, CDR2 YDEGEE. The V gene lost 4 bases and the J gene lost 4 bases, with 15 bases spanning the gap. The CDR3 is 14 amino acids. The CDR3 nucleotides read TGTGCCAGCAGCCGCTGGGCAGGGGAGTACGAGCAGTACTTC. This codes for CASSRWAGEYEQYF.

The V and J genes are TRBV25-1 and TRBJ1-6; D might be TRBD1 (5 bases). Trimming left V 9 bases short and J 7 bases short, with 16 bases between. In germline, CDR1 is MGHDK, CDR2 SYGVNS. This CDR3 contains 14 residues. CDR3 coding DNA: TGTGCCAGTCGGGGGGGAATCTACAATTCACCCCTCCACTTT. This translates into CASRGGIYNSPLHF.

The gene calls are TRBV5-5 and TRBJ1-5; D gene unclear. The V end was cut by 8 bases, the J end by 4 bases, with 4 bases between. Germline-derived CDR1 and CDR2 are SGHKS and YYEKEE (reference sequence). The CDR3 totals 10 residues. CDR3 nucleotide sequence: TGTGCCAGTGTTAATCAGCCCCAGCATTTT. Protein: CASVNQPQHF.

The count of this clone is one. This chain joins TRBV6-5 and TRBJ1-2; 7 positions agree with TRBD1. This CDR3 region has 14 residues. V was clipped by 6 bases and J by 4 bases; unmatched bases: 8. Per the germline V gene, CDR1 is MNHEY and CDR2 is SVGAGI. This CDR3 is CASRGGTAVYGYTF. The CDR3 DNA sequence: TGTGCCAGCAGGGGAGGGACAGCGGTCTATGGCTACACCTTC.

This clone has more than one count but fewer than ten. The J gene is TRBJ2-5, the V gene TRBV7-7, with 7 positions matching TRBD1. The CDR3 has 15 residues. Germline-derived CDR1 and CDR2 are SSHAT and FNYEAQ (reference sequence). J lost 4 bases, V lost 5 bases, and 10 bases had no gene match. The CDR3 nucleotides are TGTGCCAGCAGCACAGGGGCAGGGCCCGCAGAGACCCAGTACTTC. Protein sequence: CASSTGAGPAETQYF.

The J gene is TRBJ1-6, the V gene TRBV7-8; D possibly corresponds to TRBD1 (5 bases). The CDR3 length is 14 residues. Trimming took off 8 bases at V and 8 bases at J, with 16 bases between the two ends. Per the germline V gene, CDR1 is SGHVS and CDR2 is FQNEAQ. The CDR3 here is CASRAGSGDSPLHF. The CDR3 region has the DNA TGTGCCAGCCGGGCAGGGTCCGGGGATTCACCCCTCCACTTT.

V and J are TRBV14 and TRBJ1-2, with D perhaps TRBD1 (5 bases). The CDR3 has 16 amino acids. Germline V CDR1 and CDR2: SGHDN, FVKESK. Deletions cut 4 bases from V and 2 bases from J, with 17 bases between. The CDR3 loop reads CASSPGTYPSNYGYTF. CDR3 in DNA: TGTGCCAGCAGCCCTGGGACCTACCCCAGCAACTATGGCTACACCTTC.

The CDR3, as DNA: TGTGCCACCAGCAGAGATCGTCAAGTACTGGGACTAGCGGGGGGGCCGGTTGAGCAGTTCTTC. It translates to CATSRDRQVLGLAGGPVEQFF. The chain links TRBV15 to TRBJ2-1, with 16 bases that match TRBD2. This CDR3 is 21 amino acids long. Germline V gives CDR1 LNHNV, CDR2 YYDKDF (reference sequence). V dropped 0 bases and J dropped 9; count of bases not matched to a gene: 17.

V and J are TRBV19 and TRBJ1-2; no clear D gene. Germline V gene sequence: CDR1 LNHDA, CDR2 SQIVND (reference sequence). Trimming took 5 bases from V and 0 from J, leaving 19 bases between them. This CDR3 is built from 17 residues. This CDR3 is CASSEEAARSSNYGYTF. The CDR3 DNA is TGTGCCAGTAGTGAGGAGGCAGCGCGCTCGTCTAACTATGGCTACACCTTC.

The chain combines TRBV5-8 with TRBJ2-3; TRBD1 agrees at 7 bases. Germline loops: CDR1 SGHTS, CDR2 YDEGEE. Germline trimming cut 9 bases from V and 2 bases from J; bases unmatched to any gene: 6. The CDR3 is 13 amino acids. The CDR3 DNA follows: TGTGCCATTCGGACAGGTTCCACAGATACGCAGTATTTT. Encoded protein: CAIRTGSTDTQYF. The whole variable domain, filled in from reference TRBV5-8 and TRBJ2-3, reads EAGVTQSPTHLIKTRGQQATLRCSPISGHTSVYWYQQALGLGLQFLLWYDEGEERNRGNFPPRFSGRQFPNYSSELNVNALELEDSALYLCAIRTGSTDTQYFGPGTRLTVL.

The chain joins TRBV6-5 to TRBJ1-1; D unclear. This CDR3 has 14 residues. Germline loops: CDR1 MNHEY, CDR2 SVGAGI. Trimming stripped 7 bases from V and 1 base from J, with 13 bases between. For the CDR3, the DNA is TGTGCCAGCACCCCCTGGAGAGAGAACACTGAAGCTTTCTTT. Translated, it gives CASTPWRENTEAFF.

J is TRBJ2-7 and V is TRBV6-5, with a possible D match to TRBD2 (6 bases). The germline V and J ends were trimmed by 6 bases and 3 bases, with 9 bases remaining between them. The CDR3 extends over 12 amino acids. Germline V lookup: CDR1 MNHEY, CDR2 SVGAGI. The CDR3 region is CASSGGIYEQYF. DNA for the CDR3: TGTGCCAGCAGCGGGGGAATCTACGAGCAGTACTTC.

The chain employs TRBV11-2 and TRBJ1-4, with D possibly being TRBD1 (6 bases). The CDR3 covers 15 residues. V lost 5 bases and J 5 bases, leaving 15 bases between the germline ends. Germline V CDR1 and CDR2: SGHAT, FQNNGV. The CDR3 protein is CASSQSRGSNEKLFF. DNA of the CDR3: TGTGCCAGCAGCCAAAGCAGGGGTTCAAATGAAAAACTGTTTTTT. Together with reference TRBV11-2 and TRBJ1-4, the CDR3 gives the full variable domain: EAGVAQSPRYKIIEKRQSVAFWCNPISGHATLYWYQQILGQGPKLLIQFQNNGVVDDSQLPKDRFSAERLKGVDSTLKIQPAKLEDSAVYLCASSQSRGSNEKLFFGSGTQLSVL.

The rearrangement uses TRBV5-6 and TRBJ1-1; unclear D gene. Germline values: CDR1 SGHDT, CDR2 YYEEEE. Trimming shortened V by 0 bases and J by 5 bases, and 2 bases separated the two germline ends. The CDR3 spans 11 residues. CDR3 nucleotides: TGTGCCAGCAGCTTGGAAACTGAAGCTTTCTTT. It translates to CASSLETEAFF. The whole variable domain, filled in from reference TRBV5-6 and TRBJ1-1, reads DAGVTQSPTHLIKTRGQQVTLRCSPKSGHDTVSWYQQALGQGPQFIFQYYEEEERQRGNFPDRFSGHQFPNYSSELNVNALLLGDSALYLCASSLETEAFFGQGTRLTVV.